Listed below are T cell receptor beta chains from one sample, sequenced in a study of beta chain features in type 1 diabetes. The assay was immunoSEQ multiplex PCR, and TCRdb's table has in-frame clones only and misses some. There are 500,000 to 800,000 clones in the sample; around an eighth occur only once, and around 0.12% lies in the top ten. Sample: naive CD4+ T cells from blood. These receptors were collected from a man aged 25-45 years with type 1 diabetes. Both conserved end residues are part of each CDR3. D genes are given only for firm matches. For some rows the clone size is stated as once, few or many, or as a class when expanded; others skip it.

CDR3nt,CDR3aa,abundance,v_gene,d_gene,j_gene
TGCAGCGTTGAACTGGGGACAGGGGGCTGGTATAGCTATGGCTACACCTTC,CSVELGTGGWYSYGYTF,NA,TRBV29-1,TRBD1,TRBJ1-2
TGTGCCAGCAGCTTAAACGCAGATACGCAGTATTTT,CASSLNADTQYF,few,TRBV7-6,NA,TRBJ2-3
TGTGCCAGCAGCTTAGGTGTGCGGGGGCTTGGCCAGCCCCAGCATTTT,CASSLGVRGLGQPQHF,few,TRBV7-2,NA,TRBJ1-5
TGTGCCAGCAGCGTAGATGACAGGGATCTAAATCAGCCCCAGCATTTT,CASSVDDRDLNQPQHF,NA,TRBV9,TRBD1,TRBJ1-5
TGTGCCAGCAGGCGGGGCTCCTACGAGCAGTACTTC,CASRRGSYEQYF,few,TRBV6-5,NA,TRBJ2-7
TGTGCCAGTAGCAAGACAGGACCTAAAGAGACCCAGTACTTC,CASSKTGPKETQYF,few,TRBV19,NA,TRBJ2-5
TGCGCCAGCAGCCAAGATCGGTCACCCCTCCACTTT,CASSQDRSPLHF,NA,TRBV4-1,NA,TRBJ1-6
TGTGCCATCAGTGACGGCGGGGGGCAGAGGGAGACCCAGTACTTC,CAISDGGGQRETQYF,NA,TRBV10-3,TRBD2,TRBJ2-5
TGTGCCAGCAGCCCGGTCTCTTTCAGCTCTCGGTTCGGGGGCTACACCTTC,CASSPVSFSSRFGGYTF,NA,TRBV7-9,NA,TRBJ1-2
TGCGCCAGCAGCCTAAACAGGGCCAACACTGAAGCTTTCTTT,CASSLNRANTEAFF,NA,TRBV5-1,NA,TRBJ1-1
TGTGCCAGCAGTTTAGGTCAGGGGAATTCACCCCTCCACTTT,CASSLGQGNSPLHF,NA,TRBV27,NA,TRBJ1-6
TGTGCCAGCAGGCTAGCGGGGGGCAGAGGCACAGATACGCAGTATTTT,CASRLAGGRGTDTQYF,few,TRBV11-2,TRBD2,TRBJ2-3
TGTGCCAGCAGCTTGGCCTCCGCCAAACAAGAGACCCAGTACTTC,CASSLASAKQETQYF,NA,TRBV7-9,NA,TRBJ2-5
TGTGCCAGCGGGGCGGCTTACGAGCAGTACTTC,CASGAAYEQYF,NA,TRBV2,NA,TRBJ2-7
TGCGCCAGCAGCTCCCTCCCAGGGGGCTCGGAGACCCAGTACTTC,CASSSLPGGSETQYF,NA,TRBV5-1,TRBD1,TRBJ2-5
TGTGCCAGCAAGGCGCCAGGGAGCTCTGGAAACACCATATATTTT,CASKAPGSSGNTIYF,NA,TRBV6-5,NA,TRBJ1-3
TGTGCCAGCAGCTCGGGACAGTGGAACACTGAAGCTTTCTTT,CASSSGQWNTEAFF,NA,TRBV7-3,TRBD1,TRBJ1-1
TGTGCCAGCAGCTTACTAGGGACAGAAGAGACCCAGTACTTC,CASSLLGTEETQYF,NA,TRBV7-7,TRBD1,TRBJ2-5
TGTGCCAGCAGCTTCAACAGTCCTTCGGTCCAAGAGACCCAGTACTTC,CASSFNSPSVQETQYF,NA,TRBV7-2,NA,TRBJ2-5
TGTGCCAGCAGGGCGAATACAGGGAACAGCAATCAGCCCCAGCATTTT,CASRANTGNSNQPQHF,NA,TRBV2,NA,TRBJ1-5
TGTGCCAGCACTACCGGGGAGCTGTTTTTT,CASTTGELFF,few,TRBV7-9,NA,TRBJ2-2
TGTGCCAGCAGTCAGGGGCATGAAGAGACCCAGTACTTC,CASSQGHEETQYF,NA,TRBV2,NA,TRBJ2-5
TGTGCCATCAGTGTACAGTTTGAGCAGTTCTTC,CAISVQFEQFF,many,TRBV10-3,NA,TRBJ2-1
TGTGCCAGCAGTCCCTTAGCGGGGACTGGTCAGCCCCAGCATTTT,CASSPLAGTGQPQHF,NA,TRBV6-1,NA,TRBJ1-5
TGTGCCAGCAGCTTTCAGGGTCTGGGCGAGCAGTACTTC,CASSFQGLGEQYF,NA,TRBV7-3,NA,TRBJ2-7
TGTGCCACCAGCAGACTCGACGAATCGAGGCCGGATACGCAGTATTTT,CATSRLDESRPDTQYF,few,TRBV15,NA,TRBJ2-3
TGTGCCAGCAGCGTAGGATCTTATGTGGCTAGCGGGGACACAGATACGCAGTATTTT,CASSVGSYVASGDTDTQYF,NA,TRBV9,TRBD2,TRBJ2-3
TGTGCCAGCAGTTTATCGCAGCACTATGGCTACACCTTC,CASSLSQHYGYTF,few,TRBV27,NA,TRBJ1-2
TGCGCCAGCAGCGCCTCGGGACAGGGGAACAATGAGCAGTTCTTC,CASSASGQGNNEQFF,few,TRBV5-1,TRBD1,TRBJ2-1
TGTGCCAGCAGTTACGATGGGGTAGGGGCCAAAAACATTCAGTACTTC,CASSYDGVGAKNIQYF,NA,TRBV6-6,NA,TRBJ2-4
TGCGCCAGCAGCCGGACAGGGACGGAGGCACCCCTCCACTTT,CASSRTGTEAPLHF,few,TRBV5-1,TRBD1,TRBJ1-6
TGTGCCAGCAGCTCCTCCCCGAACCACAACTATGGCTACACCTTC,CASSSSPNHNYGYTF,few,TRBV5-4,NA,TRBJ1-2
TGTGCCAGCAGTTCAGGGGAATTTGGCTACACCTTC,CASSSGEFGYTF,few,TRBV27,NA,TRBJ1-2
TGTGCCAGCGGTGAACGGACAGGGAGCAATCAGCCCCAGCATTTT,CASGERTGSNQPQHF,NA,TRBV6-1,TRBD1,TRBJ1-5